This T cell receptor (beta chain) was sequenced in a study of Tregs in tolerant kidney transplant recipients. Points from the study as a whole: Some patients' samples used different primers over time, so nucleotide sequences weren't comparable.

In the case of this clone: Its antigen remains unidentified.

Thawed PBMCs were FACS-sorted into unstimulated CD4+CD25+CD127- regulatory T cells, CD4+CD25- non-regulatory cells, CD4 and CD8 cells. Clones were sequenced by immunoSEQ multiplex PCR, and TCRdb holds only the in-frame ones, with some missing. This table has fewer than 80,000 clones, 85% to 90% appearing once. Material: CD4+ T cells from blood, obtained before the transplant. This clonotype was sampled from a human donor who received a combined kidney and bone marrow transplant.

The DNA of the CDR3 is TGTGCCAGCAGTCCATCGCAGGTCGGAGATACGCAGTATTTT. It is translated as CASSPSQVGDTQYF. The genes are TRBV2 and TRBJ2-3; D unclear. The ends were cut back, 5 bases at V and 5 bases at J, with 14 bases in the middle. The V gene's germline CDR1 is SNHLY and CDR2 FYNNEI. The CDR3 is made up of 14 amino acids.